This record covers a single T cell receptor beta chain. No cognate antigen has been identified for it. Nothing much larger sits one base from this clone, and base qualities are not available. The record originates from a study of cytomegalovirus exposure and HLA in healthy donors (dated by TCRdb to about 2017). A note on the overall study: According to an earlier analysis of a few hundred of the donors, some 180 million T cells yielded some 120 million unique TCR beta sequences and 276 Gb of sequence data. Genome-wide SNP genotypes for about 65% of the roughly 700 donors were used in a later genetic analysis, which treated that subset as a discovery cohort. Rather than drawing on any new phenotypic data, the later analysis identified candidate immune exposures from TCR beta sequences and the way those sequences occurred across donors. Along with the roughly 610-subject first cohort, a separate validation cohort of over a hundred different subjects was used. On average, around 230,000 unique TCR beta nucleotide sequences were sequenced per donor among 300 to 500 genotyped donors of the cohort, with roughly 18% of those sequences being non-productive. To study patterns of TCR occurrence, a later analysis re-analyzed previously published TCR beta repertoires from 650 to 750 donors and added high-resolution HLA genotyping. An earlier analysis of 500 to 650 of the donors applied high-throughput TCR beta sequencing to assess whether each TCR beta V gene segment acted as functional or pseudogenic. Donor age, sex, ethnicity and CMV serostatus were compiled together with the repertoire data. Roughly 5 DR-DQ haplotypes were treated as single units for association and clustering because of strong linkage in the cohort. All discovery cohort repertoires had been generated on a single sequencing platform. To predict cytomegalovirus infection status, the study combined high-throughput TCR immunosequencing, statistical association of individual TCRs with disease status, and machine learning. Class I and class II HLA loci were covered by the typing at four-digit resolution. Of the approximately 400 genotyped donors, over 80% were placed in the genetic ancestry cluster associated with self-reported Caucasian donors. Typing coverage differed by locus: A, B, C, DRB1 and DQB1 were typed in about 620-640 donors, DQA1 in roughly 500, DPA1 in approximately 610, and DPB1 in about 450. The study aimed to test whether cataloging public T cell receptors could reveal signatures of past pathogen exposure. An early release covering 500 to 750 HLA-typed donors comprised approximately 290 gigabases of sequencing data and tens of millions of unique TCR sequences. The study used immunosequencing to profile the T cell repertoires of 600 to 850 subjects and linked those repertoires to cytomegalovirus serostatus. Results and caveats for the whole study, not just this receptor: In a later analysis, the rate of TCR association differed among HLA loci, with DRB1 alleles having the most associated TCRs and HLA-C alleles having the fewest. In a later analysis, HLA-associated TCR beta chains showed more clonal expansion and lower generation probabilities than non-associated chains that were equally common. Three of the identified cytomegalovirus-associated TCR beta chains were confirmed in vitro to be specific for cytomegalovirus antigens. Linkage disequilibrium might explain the correlated functional status among segregating V segments, but an unknown experimental factor could not be excluded. Roughly uniform sequencing depth across donors was assumed in presence/absence analyses, although this assumption may not hold. Approximately 18 rarely observed V segments, including chromosome 9 orphons, were excluded from the earlier analysis of a few hundred of the donors because counts were too low. In a later genetic analysis, a missense DCLRE1C variant was associated with V-gene and J-gene trimming of TCR beta chains, and the association was replicated in an independent cohort. The sequencing pipeline was judged likely to have produced a cluster of highly shared sequence variants as a technical artifact. CMV serostatus was the only immune exposure information available for the cohort. In an earlier analysis of fewer than 700 of the donors, most TCR beta V segments appeared in productive rearrangements about 90% or about 30% of the time, broadly matching IMGT annotations. According to a later genetic analysis, donors in an Asian-associated ancestry cluster had fewer N-insertions in productive TCRs than the approximately 710-donor mean. Most CMV-associated TCR beta chains appeared to be HLA-restricted in a later analysis, and the HLA associations seemed to be driven largely by CMV exposure. A later analysis reported that several top co-occurrence clusters appeared linked to parvovirus B19, influenza, CMV and Epstein-Barr virus. At a false discovery rate of 0.05, a later analysis linked 16,000 or so TCR beta sequences to specific HLA alleles. The cohort was sequenced for TCR beta chains only, and without alpha or paired-chain data the features that could be detected were limited. Assigning TCR associations to individual alleles was difficult when HLA alleles, especially DR and DQ, strongly co-occurred. Most TCR sequences were observed very rarely across donors, whereas some public TCRs were present in many individuals. Because some donors lacked HLA typing at each locus, the association tests relied only on the typed subset. In both the original and validation cohorts, the classifier was reported to diagnose cytomegalovirus status with high specificity and sensitivity. A further reported finding was that TCR beta sequences accurately predicted the HLA-A and HLA-B alleles for most subjects in the first cohort. The authors suggested that the approach could potentially be extended to other disease states and immunological phenotypes. The study listed 150 to 200 TCR beta chains as associated with cytomegalovirus. Some IMGT-functional V segments, including TRBV6-2 and TRBV6-3, could not be distinguished by the 87-base-pair reads and were therefore excluded.

The CDR3 holds 15 amino acids from the cysteine to the phenylalanine. Only the CDR3 DNA is retained, 45 bases long and in frame from the first base. V gives up 6 bases and J gives up 4 bases, and the segment between their germline ends measures 16 bases. CDR1 and CDR2 (MNHEY, SVGAGI) derive from the germline V gene. The cohort was made up of 500 to 850 healthy bone marrow donors. All cohort members were sampled while nominally healthy, although unrecorded immune exposures were likely present. The donor was CMV seropositive and belonged to the group of more than 250 seropositive cohort members. Each donor provided a peripheral blood sample, and peripheral blood mononuclear cells were used for TCR beta sequencing. The Qiagen DNeasy Blood Extraction Kit was used to extract genomic DNA from the blood cell samples. The library was obtained by the immunoSEQ multiplex PCR assay. A mixture of 60 forward primers for TCR Vbeta segments and 13 reverse primers for TCR Jbeta segments was used in the multiplex PCR. The CDR3 region of rearranged TCR beta genes was amplified from genomic DNA by a multiplex PCR assay. The Illumina HiSeq System was used to sequence the amplified TCR beta libraries as 87-base-pair reads. Per the original workflow: A later analysis tallied roughly 78 million unique TCR beta chains across the 666 repertoires, and about 10 million of those chains were shared by two or more donors. Raw reads were error-corrected and collapsed into unique sequences by a nearest-neighbor algorithm in which closely related sequences were merged to remove PCR and sequencing errors. Alignment of CDR3 sequences to IMGT reference sequences was used to assign V, D and J gene segments. For a sequence to be retained, a match of at least six nucleotides was required to both a V gene segment and a J gene segment. A rearrangement counted as productive if the CDR3 had no stop codons and remained in frame with V and J, and every other rearrangement counted as non-productive. Following IMGT convention, CDR3 was defined as the stretch from the second conserved V-encoded cysteine to the conserved J-encoded phenylalanine. The earlier analysis of some 540 of the donors excluded any sequence lacking an unambiguous match to a single V gene segment. An earlier analysis of a few hundred of the donors classified V segments as functional when productive rearrangements were above 56.7% and as segregating when the standard deviation between donors was above 5%. To diagnose cytomegalovirus status from the catalog of TCR beta chain sequences, a statistical classification framework was built. In a later analysis, TCR nucleotide sequences were compared against IMGT/GENE-DB human TR gene sequences so that V and J genes could be assigned. Using the TCRdist pipeline, a later analysis assigned CDR3 sequences along with most-parsimonious VDJ recombination scenarios. In a later analysis, each TCR beta chain was defined by its CDR3 amino acid sequence together with its V-gene family, and reads without a unique V-gene family were excluded. To address suspected cross-contamination and a sequencing artifact, a later analysis removed 592 highly shared, low-generation-probability nucleotide sequences. For each public chain, a later analysis derived a clonal expansion index from normalized ranks of inferred template counts within each repertoire. In a later analysis, generation probabilities were computed using a VDJ recombination model fitted to out-of-frame rearrangements, and the results were checked against IGoR. In a later analysis, TCR-TCR, TCR-HLA and TCR-CMV co-occurrence was scored with hypergeometric tests, and a repertoire-size bias correction was applied to TCR pairs. False discovery rates were estimated in a later analysis by permuting HLA or CMV assignments 20 times. In a later analysis, co-occurring TCRs were grouped using DBSCAN, and TCRdist sequence similarity was added for clustering within HLA-allele-positive subsets. Repertoires with fewer than 30,000 or more than 120,000 public chains were left out of co-occurrence clustering, as were four to six repertoires with anomalous nucleotide sharing. TCRdb mirrors the immuneACCESS table, restricted to in-frame sequences. Some clones are absent from its copies; in checked studies, under half trace to an unresolved V gene, and the reason for the others is unknown. V and J calls and clone size are those listed in that table; D and trimming were worked out from the DNA. The sample table shows around 200,000 clones, and around 81% are seen once. Jointly, the top ten make up about 9.4% of the sample.

The receptor's source is a woman aged 45-60 years in good health and CMV-seropositive. Recombination connected TRBV6-5 to TRBJ2-1; D gene: possibly TRBD1, on 6 matching bases. Material for sequencing was PBMCs. The CDR3 is CASSLRDNPYNEQFF. The base sequence is TGTGCCAGCAGCTTGAGGGACAACCCTTACAATGAGCAGTTCTTC.